This T cell receptor beta chain was found in a study of blood T cell repertoires in COVID-19. Study details: The study drew acute and convalescent COVID-19 samples from the United States, Italy and Spain.

At least ten counts were recorded for this clone. Sequencing was performed with immunoSEQ multiplex PCR; in TCRdb, only in-frame clones are kept and a portion is missing. The sample lists approximately 440,000 clones, 87% occurring once. The CDR3 is 17 amino acids. Unmatched junction bases numbered 10, after V lost 4 bases and J lost 1 base. CDR1 is MGHRA and CDR2 is YSYEKL in the germline V gene. Sequences were obtained from PBMCs or T cells enriched from blood (not recorded which). V and J are TRBV4-1 and TRBJ1-2; TRBD1 aligns across 9 bases. The clonotype was recovered from a woman between 18 and 29 years old who had recovered from COVID-19. CDR3 DNA sequence: TGCGCCAGCAGCCTCGTGCTTGACAGGGGGGATAACTATGGCTACACCTTC. As protein: CASSLVLDRGDNYGYTF.